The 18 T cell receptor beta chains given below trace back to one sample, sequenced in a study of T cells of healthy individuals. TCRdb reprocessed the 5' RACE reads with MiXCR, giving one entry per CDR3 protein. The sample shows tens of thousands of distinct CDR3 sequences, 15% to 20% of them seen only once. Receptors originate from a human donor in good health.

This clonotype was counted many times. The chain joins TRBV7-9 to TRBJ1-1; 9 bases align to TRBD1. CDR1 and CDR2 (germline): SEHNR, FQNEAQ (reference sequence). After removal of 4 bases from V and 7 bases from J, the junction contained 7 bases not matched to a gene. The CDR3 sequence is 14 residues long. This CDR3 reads CASSSVPGQGEAFF. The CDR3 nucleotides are TGTGCCAGCAGCTCCGTCCCGGGACAGGGTGAAGCTTTCTTT.

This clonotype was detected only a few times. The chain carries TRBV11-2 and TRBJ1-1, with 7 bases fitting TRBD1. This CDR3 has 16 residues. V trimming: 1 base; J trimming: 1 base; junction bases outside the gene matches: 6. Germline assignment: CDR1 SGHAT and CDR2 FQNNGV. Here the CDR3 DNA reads TGTGCCAGCAGCTTAGGATGGGGACAGCGGAACACTGAAGCTTTCTTT. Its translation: CASSLGWGQRNTEAFF. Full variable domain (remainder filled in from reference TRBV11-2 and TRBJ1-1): EAGVAQSPRYKIIEKRQSVAFWCNPISGHATLYWYQQILGQGPKLLIQFQNNGVVDDSQLPKDRFSAERLKGVDSTLKIQPAKLEDSAVYLCASSLGWGQRNTEAFFGQGTRLTVV.

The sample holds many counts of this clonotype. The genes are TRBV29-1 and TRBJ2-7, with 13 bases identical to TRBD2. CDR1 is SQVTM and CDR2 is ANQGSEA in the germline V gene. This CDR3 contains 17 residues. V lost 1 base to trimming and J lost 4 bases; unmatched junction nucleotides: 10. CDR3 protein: CSVEVMTSGRRGYEQYF. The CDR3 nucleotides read TGCAGCGTTGAAGTTATGACTAGCGGGAGGAGGGGGTACGAGCAGTACTTC.

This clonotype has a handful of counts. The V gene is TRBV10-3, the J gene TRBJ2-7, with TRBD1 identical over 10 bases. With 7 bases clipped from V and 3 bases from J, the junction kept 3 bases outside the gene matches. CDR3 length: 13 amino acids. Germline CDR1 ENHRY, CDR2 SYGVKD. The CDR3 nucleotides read TGTGCCATCAACGGACAGGGGGGCTACGAGCAGTACTTC. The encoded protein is CAINGQGGYEQYF.

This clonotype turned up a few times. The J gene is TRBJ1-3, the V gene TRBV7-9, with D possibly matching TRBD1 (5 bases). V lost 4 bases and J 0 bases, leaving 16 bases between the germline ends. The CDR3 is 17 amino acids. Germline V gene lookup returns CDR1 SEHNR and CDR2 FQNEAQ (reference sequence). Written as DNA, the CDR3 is TGTGCCAGCAGCTCTTTTGGGGGATTCTTCTCTGGAAACACCATATATTTT. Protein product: CASSSFGGFFSGNTIYF.

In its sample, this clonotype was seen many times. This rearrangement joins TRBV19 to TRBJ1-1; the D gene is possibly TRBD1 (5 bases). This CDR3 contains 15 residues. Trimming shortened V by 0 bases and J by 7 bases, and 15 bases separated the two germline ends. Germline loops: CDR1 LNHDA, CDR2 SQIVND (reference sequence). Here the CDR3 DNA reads TGTGCCAGTAGTATAGATAGGGCTAGGCAGGGTGAAGCTTTCTTT. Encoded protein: CASSIDRARQGEAFF. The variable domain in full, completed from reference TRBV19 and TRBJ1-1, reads DGGITQSPKYLFRKEGQNVTLSCEQNLNHDAMYWYRQDPGQGLRLIYYSQIVNDFQKGDIAEGYSVSREKKESFPLTVTSAQKNPTAFYLCASSIDRARQGEAFFGQGTRLTVV.

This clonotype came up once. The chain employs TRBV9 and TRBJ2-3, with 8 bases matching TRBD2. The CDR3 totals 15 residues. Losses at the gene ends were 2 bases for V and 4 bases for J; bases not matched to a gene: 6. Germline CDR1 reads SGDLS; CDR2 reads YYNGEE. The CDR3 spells CASSVEAGGSDTQYF. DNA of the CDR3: TGTGCCAGCAGCGTCGAGGCGGGAGGATCAGATACGCAGTATTTT.

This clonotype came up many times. This chain's CDR3 is CASSSWTENTEAFF. Written as DNA, the CDR3 is TGTGCCAGCAGTTCATGGACAGAGAACACTGAAGCTTTCTTT. V gene TRBV28 combines with J gene TRBJ1-1, with D perhaps TRBD1 (6 bases). The CDR3 has 14 amino acids. Germline V lookup: CDR1 MDHEN, CDR2 SYDVKM. V lost 4 bases to trimming and J lost 1 base, with 10 bases between them.

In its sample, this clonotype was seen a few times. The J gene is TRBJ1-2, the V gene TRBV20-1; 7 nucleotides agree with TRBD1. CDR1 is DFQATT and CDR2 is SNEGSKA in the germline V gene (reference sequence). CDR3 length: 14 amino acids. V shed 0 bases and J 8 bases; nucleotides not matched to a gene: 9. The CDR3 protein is CSARERDRVSGYTF. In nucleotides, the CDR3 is TGCAGTGCTAGAGAACGCGACAGGGTATCAGGCTACACCTTC.

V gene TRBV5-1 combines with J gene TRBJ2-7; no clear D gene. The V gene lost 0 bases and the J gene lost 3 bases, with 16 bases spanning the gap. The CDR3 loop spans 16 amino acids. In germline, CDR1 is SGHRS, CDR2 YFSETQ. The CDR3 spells CASSLDSRGHNYEQYF. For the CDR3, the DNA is TGCGCCAGCAGCTTGGACAGTCGCGGCCATAACTACGAGCAGTACTTC. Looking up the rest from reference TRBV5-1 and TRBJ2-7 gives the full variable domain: KAGVTQTPRYLIKTRGQQVTLSCSPISGHRSVSWYQQTPGQGLQFLFEYFSETQRNKGNFPGRFSGRQFSNSRSEMNVSTLELGDSALYLCASSLDSRGHNYEQYFGPGTRLTVT.

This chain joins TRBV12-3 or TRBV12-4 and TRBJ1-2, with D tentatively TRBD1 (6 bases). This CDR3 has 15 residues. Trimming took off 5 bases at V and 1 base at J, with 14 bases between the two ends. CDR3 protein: CASSPPGQFNYGYTF. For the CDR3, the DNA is TGTGCCAGCAGTCCCCCCGGACAGTTTAACTATGGCTACACCTTC.

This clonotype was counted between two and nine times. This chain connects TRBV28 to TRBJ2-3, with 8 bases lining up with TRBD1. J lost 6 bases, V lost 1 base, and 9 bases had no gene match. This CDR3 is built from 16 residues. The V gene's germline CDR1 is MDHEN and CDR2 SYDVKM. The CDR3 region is CASSLSRGPLHDTQYF. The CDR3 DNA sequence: TGTGCCAGCAGTTTATCCAGGGGGCCACTGCATGATACGCAGTATTTT.

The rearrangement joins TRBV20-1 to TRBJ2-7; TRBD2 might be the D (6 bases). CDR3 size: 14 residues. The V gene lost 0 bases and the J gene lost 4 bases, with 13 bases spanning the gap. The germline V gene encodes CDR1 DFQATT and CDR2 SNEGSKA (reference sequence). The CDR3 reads CSARDPGTSYEQYF. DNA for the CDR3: TGCAGTGCTAGAGACCCGGGGACTTCTTACGAGCAGTACTTC.

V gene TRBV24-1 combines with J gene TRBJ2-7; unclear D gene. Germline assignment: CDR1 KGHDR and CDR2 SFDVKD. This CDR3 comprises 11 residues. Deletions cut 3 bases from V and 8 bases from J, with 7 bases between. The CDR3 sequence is CATSDTTKQYF. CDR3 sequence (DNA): TGTGCCACCAGTGATACCACCAAGCAGTACTTC.

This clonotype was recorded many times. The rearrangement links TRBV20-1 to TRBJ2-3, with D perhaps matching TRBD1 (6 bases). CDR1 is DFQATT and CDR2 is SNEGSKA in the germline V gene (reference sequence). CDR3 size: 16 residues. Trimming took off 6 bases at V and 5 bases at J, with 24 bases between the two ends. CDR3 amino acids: CSAWKGVGRQQDTQYF. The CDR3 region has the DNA TGCAGTGCCTGGAAGGGGGTTGGACGTCAACAAGATACGCAGTATTTT.

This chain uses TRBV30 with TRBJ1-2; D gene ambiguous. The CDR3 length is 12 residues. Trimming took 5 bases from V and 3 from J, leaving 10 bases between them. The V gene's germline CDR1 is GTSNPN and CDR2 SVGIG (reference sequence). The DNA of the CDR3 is TGTGCCTGGCTTCGAGAAGACTATGGCTACACCTTC. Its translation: CAWLREDYGYTF.

The DNA of the CDR3 is TGTGCCAGCAGTTCGGACCCTCTAAATCAGCCCCAGCATTTT. Its protein is CASSSDPLNQPQHF. This sequence joins TRBV6-2 or TRBV6-3 and TRBJ1-5; the D is unclear. With 4 bases removed from V and 4 bases from J, the gap between germline ends came to 11 bases. The germline gives CDR1 MNHEY, CDR2 SVGEGT. The CDR3 spans 14 residues.

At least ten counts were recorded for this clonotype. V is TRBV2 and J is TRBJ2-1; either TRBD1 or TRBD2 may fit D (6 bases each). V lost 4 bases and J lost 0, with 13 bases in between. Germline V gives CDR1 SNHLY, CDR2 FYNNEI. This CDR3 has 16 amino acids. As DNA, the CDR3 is TGTGCCAGCAGTGCTGAGGGGGGTAACTCCTACAATGAGCAGTTCTTC. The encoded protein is CASSAEGGNSYNEQFF. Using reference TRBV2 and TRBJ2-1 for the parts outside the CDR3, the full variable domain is EPEVTQTPSHQVTQMGQEVILRCVPISNHLYFYWYRQILGQKVEFLVSFYNNEISEKSEIFDDQFSVERPDGSNFTLKIRSTKLEDSAMYFCASSAEGGNSYNEQFFGPGTRLTVL.